This TCR beta chain is drawn from a study of human T cells and chemical hapten exposure. Turning to the study itself: Donors were sensitized with 2% DPC on the upper inner arm.

This clonotype was seen a few times. Its antigen is unknown. TCRdb ran MiXCR on the RACE reads and lists one entry per CDR3 protein. The sample carries about 120,000 distinct CDR3 sequences, roughly an eighth recorded once. Study results and caveats: Versus controls, significantly more large CDR3 similarity clusters arose from expanded TCRs.

The CDR3 is made up of 15 amino acids. With 4 bases removed from V and 2 bases from J, the gap between germline ends came to 12 bases. The germline CDR1 and CDR2 sequences are SGHAT and FQDESV (reference sequence). Time point specified: patch test 1, 2 weeks after DPC sensitization. Treatment meaning: therapeutic diphenylcyclopropenone sensitization with weekly scalp DPC. The rearrangement links TRBV11-1 to TRBJ2-1; a possible D gene is TRBD1 (5 bases). The TCR was taken from a woman in her fifties or sixties with alopecia areata. Some clones in this sample may be carry-over from other donors' samples. The material was whole blood, obtained in connection with sensitization to the hapten diphenylcyclopropenone (DPC). In DNA form, the CDR3 reads TGTGCCAGCAGCTCGACAGACGGCCCCTACAATGAGCAGTTCTTC. Amino acids: CASSSTDGPYNEQFF.